A selection of T cell receptor beta chains follows, all from one sample in a study of CD8 T cells in Susac syndrome. In TCRdb, the immunoSEQ multiplex PCR reads were re-called with MiXCR into one record per CDR3 protein. Among roughly 150,000 distinct CDR3 sequences listed, about 94% were seen once. Sequenced: CD8+ T cells from PBMCs. The receptors shown here come from a human donor with multiple sclerosis. CDR3s include the opening cysteine and the closing phenylalanine or tryptophan. D genes are given only for firm matches. Clone size is given for some rows only: seen once, a few or many times, or a class if the clone is expanded.

v_gene	abundance	d_gene	j_gene	CDR3aa	CDR3nt
TRBV10-2	NA	NA	TRBJ2-1	CASQGNEQFF	TGCGCCAGCCAGGGTAATGAGCAGTTCTTC
TRBV6-2/TRBV6-3	NA	NA	TRBJ1-2	CASTPLAADGYTF	TGTGCCAGCACCCCCTTGGCGGCAGATGGCTACACCTTC
TRBV5-6	NA	TRBD2	TRBJ2-3	CASSWTGTNTQYF	TGTGCCAGCAGCTGGACCGGGACTAATACGCAGTATTTT
TRBV20-1	NA	NA	TRBJ1-2	CSAPRTANYGYTF	TGCAGTGCACCCCGGACAGCTAACTATGGCTACACCTTC
TRBV5-4	NA	NA	TRBJ2-7	CASSVRQAGDEQYF	TGTGCCAGCAGCGTTCGACAGGCCGGCGACGAGCAGTACTTC
TRBV20-1	NA	NA	TRBJ1-5	CSARQDSNQPQHF	TGCAGTGCTAGACAGGATAGCAATCAGCCCCAGCATTTT
TRBV3-1	NA	TRBD2	TRBJ2-5	CASSQVERGEETQYF	TGTGCCAGCAGCCAAGTAGAGCGGGGGGAAGAGACCCAGTACTTC
TRBV11-2	NA	NA	TRBJ1-2	CASSSIWGYTF	TGTGCCAGCAGTTCCATCTGGGGCTACACCTTC
TRBV5-5	NA	TRBD2	TRBJ2-7	CASSFERGLAAYEQYF	TGTGCCAGCAGCTTTGAGAGGGGACTAGCGGCCTACGAGCAGTACTTC
TRBV20-1	NA	NA	TRBJ1-1	CSAPGGLMNTEAFF	TGCAGTGCCCCGGGAGGGCTGATGAACACTGAAGCTTTCTTT
TRBV27	NA	NA	TRBJ2-3	CASSSTTDTQYF	TGTGCCAGCAGTTCCACCACAGATACGCAGTATTTT
TRBV29-1	NA	NA	TRBJ1-2	CSVPGRTDGYTF	TGCAGCGTCCCCGGGAGGACCGATGGCTACACCTTC
TRBV9	once	NA	TRBJ2-5	CASSPRDGIDLRGTQYF	TGTGCCAGCAGCCCAAGAGACGGGATTGACCTTAGGGGGACCCAGTACTTC
TRBV7-9	NA	TRBD2	TRBJ2-7	CASSHTSGGAYEQYF	TGTGCCAGCAGCCACACTAGCGGGGGGGCCTACGAGCAGTACTTC
TRBV15	NA	NA	TRBJ1-2	CATSSEGVVVGYTF	TGTGCCACCAGCTCTGAGGGGGTGGTGGTTGGCTACACCTTC
TRBV29-1	NA	NA	TRBJ2-1	CSVLGARGPKSYNEQFF	TGCAGCGTTCTAGGAGCGCGGGGGCCCAAGTCCTACAATGAGCAGTTCTTC
TRBV20-1	NA	NA	TRBJ1-1	CSARRVGTMNTEAFF	TGCAGTGCTAGACGGGTCGGAACAATGAACACTGAAGCTTTCTTT
TRBV10-3	NA	NA	TRBJ1-2	CAISESRGYTF	TGTGCCATCAGTGAGTCTCGCGGCTACACCTTC
TRBV7-9	NA	NA	TRBJ1-2	CASSRDSALYGYTF	TGTGCCAGCAGCCGTGACAGCGCGCTCTATGGCTACACCTTC
TRBV7-9	NA	NA	TRBJ2-3	CASSNTRGTGATDTQYF	TGTGCCAGCAGCAACACTCGGGGCACAGGCGCGACAGATACGCAGTATTTT
TRBV7-2	NA	NA	TRBJ2-7	CASSPYGGPIEQYF	TGTGCCAGCAGCCCTTACGGGGGACCTATCGAGCAGTACTTC
TRBV3-1	NA	TRBD2	TRBJ2-3	CASASGQAPDTQYF	TGTGCCAGCGCTAGCGGGCAGGCCCCAGATACGCAGTATTTT
TRBV27	once	TRBD2	TRBJ2-7	CASSHSGGSWGEQYF	TGTGCCAGCAGCCATAGCGGGGGGTCCTGGGGCGAGCAGTACTTC
TRBV29-1	NA	NA	TRBJ1-2	CSVEPDSLYGYTF	TGCAGCGTTGAACCTGACAGCCTCTATGGCTACACCTTC
TRBV3-1	NA	TRBD2	TRBJ2-2	CASSHLSERGVTGELFF	TGTGCCAGCAGCCACCTTTCGGAGCGGGGGGTGACCGGGGAGCTGTTTTTT
TRBV20-1	NA	NA	TRBJ2-1	CSARFEQFF	TGCAGTGCTAGATTTGAGCAGTTCTTC
TRBV5-1	NA	NA	TRBJ2-7	CASSPEWGPYEQYF	TGCGCCAGCAGCCCAGAGTGGGGGCCCTACGAGCAGTACTTC
TRBV9	NA	NA	TRBJ2-3	CASSPYDRSTDTQYF	TGTGCCAGCAGCCCGTATGACAGAAGCACAGATACGCAGTATTTT
TRBV9	NA	TRBD2	TRBJ2-1	CASSPDRLAGGVYNEQFF	TGTGCCAGCAGCCCCGATCGACTAGCGGGGGGGGTCTACAATGAGCAGTTCTTC
TRBV5-1	NA	TRBD2	TRBJ2-1	CASSLSGGAPNEQFF	TGCGCCAGCAGCTTAAGCGGGGGGGCACCCAATGAGCAGTTCTTC
TRBV24-1	NA	TRBD2	TRBJ2-1	CATGTSGGQTHNEQFF	TGTGCCACCGGGACTAGCGGGGGGCAGACCCACAATGAGCAGTTCTTC
TRBV15	NA	TRBD1	TRBJ2-7	CATSSRDSEQYF	TGTGCCACCAGCAGTAGGGACAGCGAGCAGTACTTC
TRBV4-1	NA	NA	TRBJ1-5	CASSQAFEQPQHF	TGCGCCAGCAGCCAAGCTTTCGAGCAGCCCCAGCATTTT
TRBV19	NA	TRBD1	TRBJ2-7	CASSPRGQGNDEQYF	TGTGCCAGTAGTCCCCGAGGACAGGGGAACGACGAGCAGTACTTC
TRBV20-1	NA	NA	TRBJ1-3	CSARPRASSGNTIYF	TGCAGTGCTAGGCCCAGGGCCAGCTCTGGAAACACCATATATTTT
TRBV7-9	NA	TRBD2	TRBJ2-1	CASSSRTSHEQFF	TGTGCCAGCAGCTCAAGGACTAGCCATGAGCAGTTCTTC
TRBV7-9	NA	NA	TRBJ2-7	CASSLPRTYEQYF	TGTGCCAGCAGCTTACCAAGGACCTACGAGCAGTACTTC
TRBV25-1	NA	NA	TRBJ2-2	CASSEWGNSPRRELFF	TGTGCCAGCAGTGAATGGGGGAATTCCCCCCGTAGGGAGCTGTTTTTT
TRBV29-1	NA	NA	TRBJ2-1	CSVERVNHNEQFF	TGCAGCGTTGAACGGGTCAACCACAATGAGCAGTTCTTC
TRBV12-3/TRBV12-4	NA	NA	TRBJ1-5	CASSPGSRNQPQHF	TGTGCCAGCAGCCCGGGCTCACGCAATCAGCCCCAGCATTTT
TRBV6-2/TRBV6-3	NA	TRBD1	TRBJ2-1	CASSYRAQGADNEQFF	TGTGCCAGCAGTTACCGGGCGCAGGGGGCAGATAATGAGCAGTTCTTC
TRBV15	NA	TRBD2	TRBJ2-7	CATSRDSGGSYEQYF	TGTGCCACCAGCAGAGATAGCGGGGGCTCCTACGAGCAGTACTTC
TRBV20-1	NA	NA	TRBJ2-3	CSASARGPDTQYF	TGCAGTGCTTCAGCTAGGGGTCCAGATACGCAGTATTTT
TRBV29-1	once	NA	TRBJ2-5	CSARGTRDKETQYF	TGCAGCGCCCGTGGGACAAGGGACAAAGAGACCCAGTACTTC
TRBV7-2	NA	TRBD2	TRBJ2-1	CASSLVAGGIYEQFF	TGTGCCAGCAGCTTAGTAGCGGGGGGTATCTATGAGCAGTTCTTC
TRBV29-1	once	NA	TRBJ2-7	CSAVTQGDYEQYF	TGCAGCGCGGTGACACAGGGTGATTACGAGCAGTACTTC
TRBV24-1	NA	NA	TRBJ1-1	CATPGGGLMNTEAFF	TGTGCCACCCCTGGGGGAGGCCTAATGAACACTGAAGCTTTCTTT
TRBV9	NA	NA	TRBJ1-1	CASSPYLTATEAFF	TGTGCCAGCAGCCCGTACCTGACAGCGACTGAAGCTTTCTTT
TRBV19	NA	NA	TRBJ2-5	CASSKEAAAKTQYF	TGTGCCAGTAGCAAAGAAGCGGCGGCGAAGACCCAGTACTTC
TRBV27	NA	NA	TRBJ2-7	CASSTTVVYEQYF	TGTGCCAGCAGCACGACAGTCGTCTACGAGCAGTACTTC
TRBV27	NA	NA	TRBJ1-1	CASGRGTEAFF	TGTGCCAGTGGCAGGGGCACTGAAGCTTTCTTT
TRBV9	once	NA	TRBJ2-2	CASSGSAGELFF	TGTGCCAGCAGCGGGTCGGCCGGGGAGCTGTTTTTT
TRBV29-1	NA	TRBD1	TRBJ2-7	CSVGDRLYEQYF	TGCAGCGTTGGGGACAGACTCTACGAGCAGTACTTC
TRBV19	NA	TRBD1	TRBJ1-5	CASSWDRRGNQPQHF	TGTGCCAGTAGTTGGGACAGGCGGGGTAATCAGCCCCAGCATTTT
TRBV7-9	NA	NA	TRBJ1-1	CASSLEEGQNTEAFF	TGTGCCAGCAGTTTGGAGGAGGGTCAGAACACTGAAGCTTTCTTT
TRBV25-1	NA	NA	TRBJ2-7	CASKPGAGYEQYF	TGTGCCAGCAAGCCCGGGGCAGGCTACGAGCAGTACTTC
TRBV9	NA	TRBD2	TRBJ2-1	CASSLITSGGVNEQFF	TGTGCCAGCAGCCTTATCACTAGCGGGGGGGTAAATGAGCAGTTCTTC
TRBV13	NA	TRBD1	TRBJ2-5	CASSSGTGGRETQYF	TGTGCCAGCAGCTCCGGGACAGGAGGGCGAGAGACCCAGTACTTC
TRBV29-1	NA	NA	TRBJ1-1	CSVYRAVMNTEAFF	TGCAGCGTTTACAGGGCGGTGATGAACACTGAAGCTTTCTTT
TRBV30	NA	NA	TRBJ1-6	CAWSSEQGHSPLHF	TGTGCCTGGAGCTCCGAACAGGGACATTCACCCCTCCACTTT